The rows below give T cell receptor beta chains drawn from one sample of a study of OX40 agonist ivuxolimab in advanced cancers. Clones were read by immunoSEQ multiplex PCR, and TCRdb kept only the in-frame ones, dropping some. The table has 55,000 to 80,000 clones, approximately 88% seen once. The sequenced sample was CD4+ or CD8+ T cells sorted from blood, obtained in a trial of the OX40 agonist ivuxolimab. These receptors all come from an adult with an advanced solid tumor such as melanoma, head and neck, liver or kidney cancer. CDR3s include the opening cysteine and the closing phenylalanine or tryptophan. The order of the fields is D gene, V gene, J gene, clone size, CDR3 protein, CDR3 DNA. A D gene is named only where the DNA matches it firmly. Clone size is given for some rows only: seen once, a few or many times, or a class if the clone is expanded.

>-|TRBV7-9|TRBJ2-5|-
CASSLVVAETQYF
TGTGCCAGCAGCTTAGTTGTGGCGGAGACCCAGTACTTC
>-|TRBV18|TRBJ1-5|few
CASSATTDQPQHF
TGTGCCAGCTCAGCTACGACAGATCAGCCCCAGCATTTT
>-|TRBV7-2|TRBJ2-2|-
CASSGGRNGELFF
TGTGCCAGCAGCGGGGGGAGGAACGGGGAGCTGTTTTTT
>TRBD1|TRBV6-6|TRBJ1-5|-
CASSPSQGEGNQPQHF
TGTGCCAGCAGTCCGTCCCAGGGGGAGGGGAATCAGCCCCAGCATTTT
>-|TRBV9|TRBJ1-5|-
CASSATGSNQPQHF
TGTGCCAGCAGCGCCACAGGTTCCAATCAGCCCCAGCATTTT
>-|TRBV28|TRBJ1-3|-
CASSLLRISGNTIYF
TGTGCCAGCAGTTTGCTTCGTATCTCTGGAAACACCATATATTTT
>-|TRBV28|TRBJ1-3|-
CASSPADSSSGNTIYF
TGTGCCAGCAGTCCCGCCGACTCAAGCTCTGGAAACACCATATATTTT
>TRBD1|TRBV2|TRBJ2-3|few
CASKGDRVTDTQYF
TGTGCCAGCAAAGGTGACAGGGTCACAGATACGCAGTATTTT
>TRBD2|TRBV4-3|TRBJ2-3|-
CASSQDYAGGKADTQYF
TGCGCCAGCAGCCAAGATTATGCGGGAGGAAAGGCAGATACGCAGTATTTT
>-|TRBV18|TRBJ1-1|-
CASSTSPQRNTEAFF
TGTGCCAGCTCGACATCACCACAGCGAAACACTGAAGCTTTCTTT
>TRBD2|TRBV19|TRBJ2-7|-
CASSLTSGATYEQYF
TGTGCCAGTAGCTTGACTAGCGGGGCAACCTACGAGCAGTACTTC
>-|TRBV29-1|TRBJ2-7|-
CSGGTDSYEQYF
TGCAGCGGCGGGACAGATTCCTACGAGCAGTACTTC
>-|TRBV30|TRBJ1-1|-
CAWSVTPRTEAFF
TGTGCCTGGAGTGTGACCCCCCGCACTGAAGCTTTCTTT
>TRBD1|TRBV5-1|TRBJ1-1|-
CASSGGTGFTEAFF
TGCGCCAGCAGCGGAGGGACAGGATTCACTGAAGCTTTCTTT
>TRBD1|TRBV5-4|TRBJ2-5|-
CASSYDRGFETQYF
TGTGCCAGCAGTTATGACAGGGGATTTGAGACCCAGTACTTC
>-|TRBV9|TRBJ2-1|-
CASSVSLGLAGTLSYNEQFF
TGTGCCAGCAGCGTGTCCTTGGGGCTAGCCGGAACACTCTCCTACAATGAGCAGTTCTTC
>-|TRBV5-6|TRBJ2-7|-
CASSPGDRRGEQYF
TGTGCCAGCAGCCCGGGAGATCGCCGGGGCGAGCAGTACTTC
>TRBD1|TRBV10-3|TRBJ2-7|-
CAIRGQGYEQYF
TGTGCCATCAGGGGACAGGGCTACGAGCAGTACTTC
>TRBD1|TRBV28|TRBJ1-5|-
CASSWVQGGQPQHF
TGTGCCAGCAGTTGGGTCCAGGGGGGTCAGCCCCAGCATTTT
>-|TRBV21-1|TRBJ1-4|-
CASSKSRTDTNEKLFF
TGTGCCAGCAGCAAAAGCCGGACGGATACTAATGAAAAACTGTTTTTT
>-|TRBV7-3|TRBJ2-2|-
CASSPLNTGELFF
TGTGCCAGTAGCCCCTTGAACACCGGGGAGCTGTTTTTT
>-|TRBV19|TRBJ1-6|-
CASSLRTENSPLHF
TGTGCCAGTAGTCTACGGACGGAAAATTCACCCCTCCACTTT
>TRBD2|TRBV7-3|TRBJ2-1|-
CASSLGTRLDEQFF
TGTGCCAGCAGCTTAGGGACTAGGCTTGATGAGCAGTTCTTC
>-|TRBV18|TRBJ1-2|-
CASSPAPNYGYTF
TGTGCCAGCTCACCAGCTCCTAACTATGGCTACACCTTC
>-|TRBV20-1|TRBJ1-1|-
CSARKNTEAFF
TGCAGTGCTAGAAAGAACACTGAAGCTTTCTTT
>-|TRBV5-5|TRBJ1-2|-
CASSLDTRWRGYTF
TGTGCCAGCAGCCTGGACACGCGGTGGAGGGGCTACACCTTC
>-|TRBV2|TRBJ2-3|-
CASITGADSTDTQYF
TGTGCCAGCATCACTGGGGCGGACAGCACAGATACGCAGTATTTT
>-|TRBV28|TRBJ2-7|-
CASILSTGRGEQYF
TGTGCCAGCATCCTGTCCACGGGACGGGGCGAGCAGTACTTC